The source of this TCR beta chain is a study of Ad26.COV2.S vaccination and SARS-CoV-2 variants. As for the study in general: As a participant in COV1001, the donor was in the Ad26.COV2.S trial arm. Into the muscle, Ad26.COV2.S was dosed once or twice, 56 days apart.

Comment on this clone: The target antigen is unknown.

Germline CDR1 WNHNN, CDR2 SYGVQD (reference sequence). There are 15 residues in the CDR3. V dropped 4 bases and J dropped 1 base, with 12 bases sitting between them. Only in-frame clones appear in the TCRdb table, and some are missing; sequencing was by immunoSEQ multiplex PCR. The sample includes just over 350,000 clones, 80% to 90% of them seen just once. Whole-study results and caveats: Using TCR breadth and depth analyses may have led to underestimated total T cell responses.

Treatment defined: roughly 20 received Ad26.COV2.S at low or high dose, single or two shots; five or six received placebo; per-sample allocation not given. Collection of the samples took place on day 63 after the first injection of vaccine or placebo. Ad26 vector vaccine expressed Wuhan-strain SARS-CoV-2 spike. The V gene is TRBV10-1, the J gene TRBJ2-3; D is perhaps TRBD1 or TRBD2 (6 bases each). The origin of this receptor is a person aged 18-65 years who received the Ad26.COV2.S COVID-19 vaccine or a placebo. The material was peripheral blood, obtained in a trial of Ad26.COV2.S vaccine versus placebo. The CDR3 DNA reads as TGCGCCAGCAGTGGAAGGGGGGTCGGCACAGATACGCAGTATTTT. Translating gives CASSGRGVGTDTQYF.